A single sample gave rise to the 27 T cell receptor beta chains below, sequenced in a study of T-cell reconstitution after alpha-beta-depleted transplantation in children. Unique molecular identifiers were used to barcode this TCRbeta library. TCRdb reprocessed the PCR reads via MiXCR and lists one record per CDR3 protein. The sample lists 400,000 to 450,000 distinct CDR3 sequences, about 40% occurring once. This sample comprised PBMCs, obtained before TCRalphabeta/CD19-depleted stem cell transplant. These receptor sequences come from a girl aged 2 to 10 with aplastic anemia, due to receive a stem cell transplant.

This clonotype was detected ten times or more. This rearrangement joins TRBV7-9 to TRBJ2-7; no firm D call. The CDR3 runs to 11 residues. Trimming cost V 5 bases and J 2 bases, with 4 bases left between them. Germline CDR1 reads SEHNR; CDR2 reads FQNEAQ (reference sequence). The CDR3 is CASSPTYEQYF. The CDR3 DNA reads as TGTGCCAGCAGCCCTACCTACGAGCAGTACTTC.

This clonotype came up many times. This sequence joins TRBV9 and TRBJ2-3, with 9 bases that match TRBD1. Germline V lookup: CDR1 SGDLS, CDR2 YYNGEE. Trimming removed 0 bases from V and 7 bases from J; junction bases left unmatched: 3. CDR3 size: 14 residues. The CDR3 reads CASSVGDRANTQYF. The CDR3 nucleotides are TGTGCCAGCAGCGTAGGGGACAGGGCGAATACGCAGTATTTT.

The J gene is TRBJ2-7, the V gene TRBV12-3 or TRBV12-4; D is perhaps TRBD1 (6 bases). This CDR3 region has 13 residues. V gave up 4 bases and J gave up 5 bases, with 12 bases separating them. The DNA for the CDR3 is TGTGCCAGCAGTTCGTCAGGGGTGCACGAGCAGTACTTC. Translating it yields CASSSSGVHEQYF.

This clonotype was seen at least ten times. The chain uses TRBV5-1 and TRBJ2-7; 8 positions agree with TRBD2. Germline CDR1 reads SGHRS; CDR2 reads YFSETQ. CDR3 length: 13 residues. V shed 3 bases, J shed 6 bases, and the junction held 5 bases outside the gene matches. DNA for the CDR3: TGCGCCAGCAGCTCGGGACTAGACTCCGAGCAGTACTTC. Protein sequence: CASSSGLDSEQYF.

This clonotype was counted a few times. The chain combines TRBV29-1 with TRBJ2-3, with TRBD1 identical over 8 bases. The V and J ends lost 4 bases and 2 bases, in that order; junction bases with no gene match: 5. CDR3 length equals 14 residues. Germline assignment: CDR1 SQVTM and CDR2 ANQGSEA. The CDR3 sequence: CSVVAGGYTDTQYF. For the CDR3, the DNA is TGCAGCGTTGTTGCAGGGGGCTACACAGATACGCAGTATTTT.

This clonotype has just a few counts. The chain combines TRBV5-8 with TRBJ1-5; a possible D gene is TRBD1 (5 bases). The ends were cut back, 5 bases at V and 11 bases at J, with 14 bases in the middle. The CDR3 extends over 12 amino acids. Germline CDR1 and CDR2: SGHTS and YDEGEE. CDR3 coding DNA: TGTGCCAGCAGTTCGGGTCGAGGGGCCCAGCATTTT. It specifies CASSSGRGAQHF. The full variable domain, completed using reference TRBV5-8 and TRBJ1-5, is EAGVTQSPTHLIKTRGQQATLRCSPISGHTSVYWYQQALGLGLQFLLWYDEGEERNRGNFPPRFSGRQFPNYSSELNVNALELEDSALYLCASSSGRGAQHFGDGTRLSIL.

The chain couples TRBV5-1 to TRBJ2-1; 10 nucleotides line up with TRBD2. V lost 0 bases, J lost 1 base, and 10 bases stayed unmatched. The CDR3 loop spans 19 amino acids. Germline CDR1 SGHRS, CDR2 YFSETQ. This chain's CDR3 is CASSLASGSGGRSYNEQFF. CDR3 coding DNA: TGCGCCAGCAGCTTGGCTAGCGGGAGTGGGGGGAGGTCCTACAATGAGCAGTTCTTC.

This clonotype was observed at least ten times. V usage is TRBV7-2 and J usage is TRBJ2-5, with TRBD2 matching over 12 bases. V lost 1 base to trimming and J lost 5 bases; unmatched junction nucleotides: 8. Germline-derived CDR1 and CDR2 are SGHTA and FQGNSA. The CDR3 has 17 residues. In DNA, the CDR3 is TGTGCCAGCAGCTTAGGGACTAGCGGGAATCCATCGGAGACCCAGTACTTC. Amino acid sequence: CASSLGTSGNPSETQYF.

A word on this clonotype: A much larger clone differs by one base, so this may be a read error. This chain links TRBV12-3 or TRBV12-4 with TRBJ2-1; 9 bases are shared with TRBD2. The CDR3 consists of 15 residues. J gave up 8 bases and V 5 bases, and 10 bases lay outside the gene matches. The chain's CDR3 is CASSRAGGPIYEQFF. The DNA for the CDR3 is TGTGCCAGCAGTAGGGCGGGAGGGCCCATCTATGAGCAGTTCTTC.

The genes are TRBV27 and TRBJ1-1; tentative D call: TRBD1 (6 bases). This CDR3 comprises 14 residues. CDR1 is MNHEY, CDR2 SMNVEV, per germline (reference sequence). Deletions cut 2 bases from V and 4 bases from J, with 11 bases between. DNA for the CDR3: TGTGCCAGCAGTTTAGGCAGGGGAGCCACTGAAGCTTTCTTT. As protein: CASSLGRGATEAFF.

This clonotype appeared a few times. The genes are TRBV5-1 and TRBJ2-7, with TRBD1 identical over 8 bases. Unmatched junction bases numbered 8, after V lost 0 bases and J lost 0 bases. CDR1 is SGHRS, CDR2 YFSETQ, per germline. The CDR3 length is 17 residues. The CDR3 DNA reads TGCGCCAGCAGCTTGGATGACAGGGGCCCTAGCTCCTACGAGCAGTACTTC. Translation: CASSLDDRGPSSYEQYF.

This clonotype has a handful of counts. The chain combines TRBV7-6 with TRBJ2-2; D is uncertain. Trimming took 0 bases from V and 5 from J, leaving 7 bases between them. Germline V gene lookup returns CDR1 SGHVS and CDR2 FNYEAQ. This CDR3 region has 14 residues. The CDR3 sequence: CASSLALLTGELFF. CDR3 nucleotide sequence: TGTGCCAGCAGCTTAGCGCTGCTTACCGGGGAGCTGTTTTTT.

This clonotype was seen more than once but under ten times. V and J are TRBV20-1 and TRBJ2-5; maybe TRBD1 (5 bases). CDR1 is DFQATT, CDR2 SNEGSKA, per germline (reference sequence). Trimming removed 6 bases from V and 2 bases from J, with 13 bases in between. This CDR3 is built from 13 residues. The CDR3 DNA is TGCAGTGCCATTCGGACACTTCAAGAGACCCAGTACTTC. This codes for CSAIRTLQETQYF.

The chain combines TRBV5-1 with TRBJ2-4; tentatively, D is TRBD1 (5 bases). The V end was cut by 3 bases, the J end by 8 bases, with 15 bases between. The germline CDR1 and CDR2 sequences are SGHRS and YFSETQ. There are 14 residues in the CDR3. CDR3 DNA sequence: TGCGCCAGCAGCTCTGGGGCCCCAAGGGACATTCAGTACTTC. This sequence encodes CASSSGAPRDIQYF.

The V and J genes are TRBV20-1 and TRBJ2-1, with 10 bases lining up with TRBD2. The CDR3 extends over 15 amino acids. In germline, CDR1 is DFQATT, CDR2 SNEGSKA (reference sequence). V lost 8 bases, J lost 5 bases, and 12 bases stayed unmatched. The CDR3 sequence is CSPRRGLAYHNEQFF. DNA for the CDR3: TGCAGTCCCAGGCGGGGACTAGCGTACCACAATGAGCAGTTCTTC.

This clonotype came up many times. This chain uses TRBV20-1 with TRBJ1-4; 7 bases are shared with TRBD1. J lost 3 bases, V lost 2 bases, and 0 bases had no gene match. The CDR3 totals 13 residues. Germline V gene lookup returns CDR1 DFQATT and CDR2 SNEGSKA (reference sequence). The DNA for the CDR3 is TGCAGTGCTAGACAGGGGGCTAATGAAAAACTGTTTTTT. Its translation is CSARQGANEKLFF.

The chain employs TRBV5-6 and TRBJ1-5, with D uncertain. This CDR3 region has 14 residues. CDR1 is SGHDT and CDR2 is YYEEEE in the germline V gene. V lost 1 base to trimming and J lost 4 bases, with 9 bases between them. CDR3 sequence reads: CASSLSWENQPQHF. The CDR3 region has the DNA TGTGCCAGCAGCTTGAGTTGGGAGAATCAGCCCCAGCATTTT.

In this sample, this clonotype turned up many times. A much larger clone sits a single nucleotide away, making a read error possible. The chain carries TRBV14 and TRBJ1-3; D is possibly TRBD1 (6 bases). The CDR3 is 19 amino acids. CDR1 and CDR2 from the germline V gene are SGHDN and FVKESK. CDR3 protein: CASSPMDSTTPFSRNTIYF. The DNA of the CDR3 is TGTGCCAGCAGCCCTATGGACAGCACGACCCCCTTCTCTCGAAACACCATATATTTT.

There are a few counts of this clonotype. The V call is TRBV28, the J call TRBJ2-5; D is undetermined. This CDR3 region has 13 residues. The V gene's germline CDR1 is MDHEN and CDR2 SYDVKM. The V gene lost 10 bases and the J gene lost 0 bases, with 12 bases spanning the gap. Here the CDR3 DNA reads TGTGCCACCGCAACCCCGTACCAAGAGACCCAGTACTTC. Protein sequence: CATATPYQETQYF.

The chain couples TRBV20-1 to TRBJ2-3, with 10 bases lining up with TRBD2. CDR1 is DFQATT and CDR2 is SNEGSKA in the germline V gene (reference sequence). The CDR3 consists of 15 residues. The junction had 3 bases not matched to a gene; V was cut back by 0 bases and J by 3 bases. CDR3 residues: CSARDSGRRTDTQYF. In DNA form, the CDR3 reads TGCAGTGCTAGAGATAGCGGGAGGAGGACAGATACGCAGTATTTT.

This clonotype was picked up a small number of times. V gene TRBV7-2 combines with J gene TRBJ2-7, with 13 positions matching TRBD2. J was trimmed by 4 bases and V by 5 bases; bases with no gene match: 5. CDR1 SGHTA and CDR2 FQGNSA come from the germline V gene. The CDR3 length is 15 residues. As DNA, the CDR3 is TGTGCCAGCAGCATGACTAGCGGGAGGTTTTACGAGCAGTACTTC. This encodes CASSMTSGRFYEQYF. Filled out from reference TRBV7-2 and TRBJ2-7, the complete variable domain reads GAGVSQSPSNKVTEKGKDVELRCDPISGHTALYWYRQSLGQGLEFLIYFQGNSAPDKSGLPSDRFSAERTGGSVSTLTIQRTQQEDSAVYLCASSMTSGRFYEQYFGPGTRLTVT.

The chain combines TRBV6-2 or TRBV6-3 with TRBJ2-2; D is perhaps TRBD2 (5 bases). Germline loops: CDR1 MNHEY, CDR2 SVGEGT. Trimming shortened V by 1 base and J by 2 bases, and 8 bases separated the two germline ends. The CDR3 length is 15 residues. DNA of the CDR3: TGTGCCAGCAGTTACTTTGGAGGTAACACCGGGGAGCTGTTTTTT. This sequence encodes CASSYFGGNTGELFF.

The gene calls are TRBV29-1 and TRBJ2-7; 8 bases are shared with TRBD1. Trimming took 5 bases from V and 2 from J; bases not matched to a gene: 8. The V gene's germline CDR1 is SQVTM and CDR2 ANQGSEA. The CDR3 runs 14 residues. For the CDR3, the DNA is TGCAGCGTTACAGGACAGGGACTCCCCTACGAGCAGTACTTC. Amino acid sequence: CSVTGQGLPYEQYF.

This clonotype was picked up many times. J is TRBJ2-7 and V is TRBV12-3 or TRBV12-4; D tentatively reads TRBD1 or TRBD2 (5 bases each). The V end was cut by 6 bases, the J end by 2 bases, with 14 bases between. This CDR3 is built from 14 residues. The CDR3 DNA reads as TGTGCCAGCAGCCCGGGGCGGGCCGCCTACGAGCAGTACTTC. This gives the protein CASSPGRAAYEQYF.

This chain links TRBV12-3 or TRBV12-4 with TRBJ2-5; 14 bases fit TRBD2. The CDR3 is 16 amino acids. V gave up 6 bases and J gave up 5 bases; unmatched junction bases: 8. The CDR3 is CASRPGTSGRGETQYF. The CDR3 coding sequence is TGTGCCAGCAGACCCGGGACTAGCGGGAGAGGGGAGACCCAGTACTTC.

In this sample, this clonotype turned up a few times. The genes are TRBV19 and TRBJ2-7, with D possibly being TRBD2 (6 bases). Germline-derived CDR1 and CDR2 are LNHDA and SQIVND (reference sequence). V gave up 4 bases and J gave up 0 bases, with 7 bases separating them. The CDR3 has 13 residues. The CDR3 DNA is TGTGCCAGTAGTAGCGGGGACTCCTACGAGCAGTACTTC. Translated, it gives CASSSGDSYEQYF.

The CDR3 is CSARGAGSTYNEQFF. CDR3 DNA: TGCAGTGCTAGAGGTGCAGGATCGACCTACAATGAGCAGTTCTTC. V gene TRBV20-1 combines with J gene TRBJ2-1; D not certain. In germline, CDR1 is DFQATT, CDR2 SNEGSKA (reference sequence). The germline V and J ends were trimmed by 1 base and 2 bases, with 12 bases remaining between them. The CDR3 spans 15 residues.